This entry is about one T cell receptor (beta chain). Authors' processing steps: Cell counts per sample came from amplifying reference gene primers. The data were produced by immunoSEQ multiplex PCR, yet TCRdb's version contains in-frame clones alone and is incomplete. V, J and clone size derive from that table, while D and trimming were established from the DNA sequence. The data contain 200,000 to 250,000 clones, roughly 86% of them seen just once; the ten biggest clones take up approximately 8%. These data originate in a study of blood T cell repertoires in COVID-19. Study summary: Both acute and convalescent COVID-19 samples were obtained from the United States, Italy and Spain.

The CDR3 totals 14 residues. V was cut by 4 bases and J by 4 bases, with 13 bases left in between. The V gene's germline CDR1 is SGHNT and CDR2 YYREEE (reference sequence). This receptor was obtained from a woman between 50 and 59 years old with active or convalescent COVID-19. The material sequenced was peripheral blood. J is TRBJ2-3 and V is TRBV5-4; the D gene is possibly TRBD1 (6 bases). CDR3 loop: CASSKTGSADTQYF. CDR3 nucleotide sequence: TGTGCCAGCAGCAAAACAGGGAGCGCAGATACGCAGTATTTT. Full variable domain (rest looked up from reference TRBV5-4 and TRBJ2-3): ETGVTQSPTHLIKTRGQQVTLRCSSQSGHNTVSWYQQALGQGPQFIFQYYREEENGRGNFPPRFSGLQFPNYSSELNVNALELDDSALYLCASSKTGSADTQYFGPGTRLTVL.